The rows below give T cell receptor beta chains drawn from one sample of a study of CD4 and CD8 cells across lung adenocarcinoma regions. From the PCR reads, TCRdb called clonotypes with MiXCR, one entry per CDR3 protein. The sample has a few thousand distinct CDR3 sequences, roughly 60% seen once. Sequencing was carried out using CD4+ T cells from the margin of a lung tumor. Source of these receptors: a male donor with lung adenocarcinoma. The CD4 and CD8 labels of this study may be unreliable. Both conserved end residues are part of each CDR3. The D gene is left open where the match is weak. Size tells how often a clone was seen (once, few, many) or the class of an expanded clone, and some rows leave it out.

CDR3 length,V gene,clone size,D gene,J gene,CDR3 protein,CDR3 DNA
14,TRBV6-1,-,TRBD1,TRBJ2-7,CASSTRTGAYEQYF,TGTGCCAGCAGTACCCGGACAGGGGCCTACGAGCAGTACTTC
13,TRBV11-3,few,-,TRBJ2-5,CASSLGPLETQYF,TGTGCCAGCAGCTTAGGACCGTTGGAGACCCAGTACTTC
14,TRBV6-5,-,TRBD1,TRBJ2-5,CASSYFGQGETQYF,TGTGCCAGCAGTTACTTTGGACAGGGAGAGACCCAGTACTTC
15,TRBV6-1,-,-,TRBJ2-5,CASSEYRGGGETQYF,TGTGCCAGCAGTGAATATCGGGGAGGGGGGGAGACCCAGTACTTC
17,TRBV12-3/TRBV12-4,-,TRBD2,TRBJ2-5,CASSLRTSGRAGETQYF,TGTGCCAGCAGTCTTAGGACTAGCGGGAGGGCCGGGGAGACCCAGTACTTC
11,TRBV12-3/TRBV12-4,-,-,TRBJ2-1,CASSRAGEQFF,TGTGCCAGCAGTCGAGCGGGTGAGCAGTTCTTC
14,TRBV10-2,-,-,TRBJ2-1,CASIKGTPYNEQFF,TGCGCCAGCATCAAGGGAACCCCGTACAATGAGCAGTTCTTC
14,TRBV6-1,large,TRBD1,TRBJ1-5,CASSEGGDRKPQHF,TGTGCCAGCAGTGAGGGTGGGGACAGAAAGCCCCAGCATTTT
11,TRBV12-3/TRBV12-4,few,TRBD1,TRBJ2-1,CASSYRGVQFF,TGTGCCAGCAGTTACAGGGGGGTGCAGTTCTTC
11,TRBV7-8,-,-,TRBJ2-5,CASSSDGTQYF,TGTGCCAGCAGCTCGGATGGGACCCAGTACTTC
14,TRBV7-2,-,-,TRBJ1-4,CASSLGPGREKLFF,TGTGCCAGCAGCTTGGGGCCTGGGCGGGAAAAACTGTTTTTT
18,TRBV11-2,-,TRBD2,TRBJ2-3,CASSLDLAGGRAKDTQYF,TGTGCCAGCAGCTTAGATCTTGCGGGGGGGAGAGCCAAAGATACGCAGTATTTT
15,TRBV6-1,-,TRBD2,TRBJ2-1,CASSRTSGPYNEQFF,TGTGCCAGCAGTCGGACTAGCGGTCCCTACAATGAGCAGTTCTTC
14,TRBV6-4,-,-,TRBJ2-2,CASSPSPGTGELFF,TGTGCCAGCAGTCCCTCTCCTGGGACCGGGGAGCTGTTTTTT
14,TRBV27,-,-,TRBJ1-1,CASSFAGAYNDDFF,TGTGCCAGCAGTTTCGCGGGGGCATACAATGACGATTTCTTC
15,TRBV6-1,-,-,TRBJ2-2,CASRKRTADTGELFF,TGTGCCAGCAGGAAGAGGACAGCCGACACCGGGGAGCTGTTTTTT
13,TRBV4-2,-,-,TRBJ2-1,CASSQDWAQEQFF,TGTGCCAGCAGCCAAGATTGGGCGCAGGAGCAGTTCTTC
14,TRBV12-3/TRBV12-4,-,TRBD2,TRBJ2-4,CASSFGGAKNIQYF,TGTGCCAGCAGTTTCGGGGGGGCCAAAAACATTCAGTACTTC
18,TRBV6-5,few,TRBD1,TRBJ2-7,CASSSLRLTGGWTYEQYF,TGTGCCAGCAGTTCCCTCCGCCTAACAGGGGGGTGGACCTACGAGCAGTACTTC
17,TRBV6-1,once,TRBD2,TRBJ2-3,CASSEWGSGRNTDTQYF,TGTGCCAGCAGTGAATGGGGTAGCGGGAGAAACACAGATACGCAGTATTTT
13,TRBV6-1,-,-,TRBJ2-1,CAGALLLGDEQFF,TGTGCCGGCGCCCTGCTCCTGGGGGATGAGCAGTTCTTC
13,TRBV6-1,-,-,TRBJ2-1,CASRTGTYNEQFF,TGTGCCAGCAGGACCGGGACCTACAATGAGCAGTTCTTC
15,TRBV6-1,-,-,TRBJ1-1,CASRGRGSMNTEAFF,TGTGCCAGCCGGGGCAGGGGCTCCATGAACACTGAAGCTTTCTTT
15,TRBV6-1,large,TRBD1,TRBJ2-3,CASSRQGEGWDTQYF,TGTGCCAGCAGTCGACAGGGGGAAGGTTGGGATACGCAGTATTTT
14,TRBV6-1,large,-,TRBJ2-5,CASLDVGGGETQYF,TGTGCCAGCCTTGACGTGGGGGGTGGGGAGACCCAGTACTTC
14,TRBV6-1,few,TRBD1,TRBJ2-4,CASRTGQGVGTQYF,TGTGCCAGCAGAACGGGACAGGGGGTGGGTACCCAGTACTTC
15,TRBV12-3/TRBV12-4,few,-,TRBJ2-2,CASSLVGAGTGELFF,TGTGCCAGCAGTTTAGTGGGGGCAGGGACCGGGGAGCTGTTTTTT
13,TRBV6-5,few,-,TRBJ1-1,CASSYSKESEAFF,TGTGCCAGCAGTTACTCGAAAGAATCTGAAGCTTTCTTT
15,TRBV6-1,-,-,TRBJ2-2,CASSTGKWDTGELFF,TGTGCCAGCTCTACGGGAAAGTGGGACACCGGGGAGCTGTTTTTT
14,TRBV10-3,-,TRBD2,TRBJ2-1,CAISVNSGNNEQFF,TGTGCCATCAGTGTTAATAGCGGGAATAATGAGCAGTTCTTC
14,TRBV6-1,-,TRBD1,TRBJ2-7,CAGSQTGRSYEQYF,TGTGCCGGCTCCCAGACAGGGCGCTCCTACGAGCAGTACTTC
15,TRBV6-1,-,-,TRBJ2-7,CASILAAAADYEQYF,TGTGCCAGCATTCTTGCGGCGGCAGCCGACTACGAGCAGTACTTC
17,TRBV6-1,-,-,TRBJ2-1,CASSSGNSNYLGNEQFF,TGTGCCAGCAGTAGTGGAAACAGCAATTACCTTGGGAATGAGCAGTTCTTC
14,TRBV6-1,-,-,TRBJ1-2,CASTKGLAGYGYTF,TGTGCCAGCACCAAGGGACTGGCTGGCTATGGCTACACCTTC
15,TRBV29-1,-,-,TRBJ2-5,CSVVFRQGRQETQYF,TGCAGCGTTGTCTTTCGGCAGGGGCGACAAGAGACCCAGTACTTC
18,TRBV7-2,few,-,TRBJ1-6,CASSLEWAAGTHNSPLHF,TGTGCCAGCAGCTTAGAGTGGGCGGCAGGGACTCATAATTCACCCCTCCACTTT
15,TRBV6-5,few,-,TRBJ2-1,CASSLDLSSYNEQFF,TGTGCCAGCAGTCTCGACCTGAGCTCCTACAATGAGCAGTTCTTC
13,TRBV6-1,-,-,TRBJ2-5,CASTRRRGETQYF,TGTGCCAGCACCCGACGGCGGGGAGAGACCCAGTACTTC
15,TRBV7-2,medium-sized,TRBD2,TRBJ2-1,CASSYTGTTYNEQFF,TGTGCCAGCAGCTATACCGGGACTACCTACAATGAGCAGTTCTTC
17,TRBV6-1,few,TRBD2,TRBJ2-1,CASSEFSPSGSYNEQFF,TGTGCCAGCAGCGAATTCTCCCCTAGCGGGAGCTACAATGAGCAGTTCTTC
14,TRBV6-1,-,TRBD1,TRBJ1-5,CASRSGGSNQPQHF,TGTGCCAGCAGGTCAGGGGGAAGCAATCAGCCCCAGCATTTT
15,TRBV6-1,few,TRBD2,TRBJ2-3,CASRVLAGFTDTQYF,TGTGCCAGCAGAGTACTAGCGGGATTCACAGATACGCAGTATTTT
14,TRBV28,-,TRBD1,TRBJ2-5,CASGSGTGGETQYF,TGTGCCAGCGGATCCGGGACAGGCGGTGAGACCCAGTACTTC
15,TRBV4-1,once,-,TRBJ2-2,CASCPAGMNTGELFF,TGCGCCAGCTGCCCGGCGGGTATGAACACCGGGGAGCTGTTTTTT
17,TRBV6-2/TRBV6-3,-,-,TRBJ2-4,CASSYTSGDWSKNIQYF,TGTGCCAGCAGTTACACATCAGGGGACTGGTCCAAAAACATTCAGTACTTC
19,TRBV10-1,-,TRBD2,TRBJ2-7,CASRTSGRNAEKDPYEQYF,TGCGCCAGCAGGACTAGCGGGAGGAATGCTGAAAAAGACCCCTACGAGCAGTACTTC